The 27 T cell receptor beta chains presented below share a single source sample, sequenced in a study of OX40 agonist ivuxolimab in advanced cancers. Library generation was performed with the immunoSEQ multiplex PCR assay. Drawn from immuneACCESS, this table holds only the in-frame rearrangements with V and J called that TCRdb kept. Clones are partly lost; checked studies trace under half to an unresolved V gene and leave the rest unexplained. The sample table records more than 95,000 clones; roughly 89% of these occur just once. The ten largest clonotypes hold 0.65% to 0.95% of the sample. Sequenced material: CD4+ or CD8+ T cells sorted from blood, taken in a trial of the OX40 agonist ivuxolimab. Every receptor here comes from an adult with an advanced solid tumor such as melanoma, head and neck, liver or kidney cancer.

In nucleotides, the CDR3 is TGTGCCAGCAGCGCCCGGACTCCCGAACAAGCCAAAAACATTCAGTACTTC. Encoded protein: CASSARTPEQAKNIQYF. The rearrangement uses TRBV21-1 and TRBJ2-4; TRBD2 is the table's D call and was not checked against the DNA. TRBV21-1 is reported as a pseudogene. The CDR3 has 17 amino acids.

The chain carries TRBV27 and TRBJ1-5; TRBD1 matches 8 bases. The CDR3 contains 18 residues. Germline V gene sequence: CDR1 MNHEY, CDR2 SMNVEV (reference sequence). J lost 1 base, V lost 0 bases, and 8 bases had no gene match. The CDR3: CASSLSDKRTGSNQPQHF. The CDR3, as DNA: TGTGCCAGCAGTTTATCCGATAAACGGACAGGGAGCAATCAGCCCCAGCATTTT.

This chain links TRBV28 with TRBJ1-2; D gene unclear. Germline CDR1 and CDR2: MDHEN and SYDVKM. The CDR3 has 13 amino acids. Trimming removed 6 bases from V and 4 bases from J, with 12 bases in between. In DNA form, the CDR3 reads TGTGCCAGCAGCCAAGGACGTGCCTATGGCTACACCTTC. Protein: CASSQGRAYGYTF.

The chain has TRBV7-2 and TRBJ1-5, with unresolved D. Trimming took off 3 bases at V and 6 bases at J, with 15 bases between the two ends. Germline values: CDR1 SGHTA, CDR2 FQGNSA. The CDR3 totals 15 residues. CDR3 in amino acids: CASSFLQEASQPQHF. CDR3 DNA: TGTGCCAGCAGCTTTCTTCAGGAGGCCAGTCAGCCCCAGCATTTT.

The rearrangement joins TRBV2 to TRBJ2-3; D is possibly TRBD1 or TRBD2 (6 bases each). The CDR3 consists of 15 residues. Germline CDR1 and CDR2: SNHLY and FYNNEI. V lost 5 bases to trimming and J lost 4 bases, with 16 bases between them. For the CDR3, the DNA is TGTGCCAGCAGTCCGAACATAGGGGGGTCAGATACGCAGTATTTT. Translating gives CASSPNIGGSDTQYF.

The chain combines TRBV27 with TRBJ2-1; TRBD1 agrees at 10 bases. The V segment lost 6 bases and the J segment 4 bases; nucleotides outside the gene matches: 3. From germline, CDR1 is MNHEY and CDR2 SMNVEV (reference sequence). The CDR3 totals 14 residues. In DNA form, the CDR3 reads TGTGCCAGCAGAGGACAGGGGGAGTACAATGAGCAGTTCTTC. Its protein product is CASRGQGEYNEQFF.

This chain's CDR3 is CASSQSGQDAYEQYF. CDR3 DNA: TGCGCCAGCAGCCAATCGGGCCAGGATGCCTACGAGCAGTACTTC. The rearrangement uses TRBV4-1 and TRBJ2-7; D uncertain. Trimming stripped 2 bases from V and 2 bases from J, with 13 bases between. Germline V lookup: CDR1 MGHRA, CDR2 YSYEKL. The CDR3 sequence is 15 residues long.

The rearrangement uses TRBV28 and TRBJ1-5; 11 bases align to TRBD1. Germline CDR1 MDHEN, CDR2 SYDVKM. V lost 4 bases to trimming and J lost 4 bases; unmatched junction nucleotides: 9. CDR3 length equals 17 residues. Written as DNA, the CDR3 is TGTGCCAGCAGTTCCGGGACAGGGGGGTTTGGGAATCAGCCCCAGCATTTT. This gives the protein CASSSGTGGFGNQPQHF.

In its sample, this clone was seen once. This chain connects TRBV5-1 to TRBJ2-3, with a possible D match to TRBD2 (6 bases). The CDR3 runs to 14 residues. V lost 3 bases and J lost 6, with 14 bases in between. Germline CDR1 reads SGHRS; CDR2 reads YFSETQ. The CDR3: CASSYGGAEDTQYF. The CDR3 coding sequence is TGCGCCAGCAGCTACGGCGGGGCCGAGGATACGCAGTATTTT.

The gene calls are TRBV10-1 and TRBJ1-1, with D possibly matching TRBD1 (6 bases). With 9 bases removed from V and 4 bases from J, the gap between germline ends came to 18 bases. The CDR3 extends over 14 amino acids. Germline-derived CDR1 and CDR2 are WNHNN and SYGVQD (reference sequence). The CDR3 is CARLLQGEFTEAFF. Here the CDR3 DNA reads TGCGCCAGATTATTACAGGGTGAGTTCACTGAAGCTTTCTTT.

CDR3 in DNA: TGTGCCAGCAGCCACGGGGCCCAGTACTTC. Translation: CASSHGAQYF. The chain carries TRBV11-3 and TRBJ2-5; D possibly corresponds to TRBD2 (5 bases). V was pared by 5 bases and J by 9 bases, with 7 bases between. This CDR3 is built from 10 residues. Per germline, CDR1 SGHNT and CDR2 YENEEA.

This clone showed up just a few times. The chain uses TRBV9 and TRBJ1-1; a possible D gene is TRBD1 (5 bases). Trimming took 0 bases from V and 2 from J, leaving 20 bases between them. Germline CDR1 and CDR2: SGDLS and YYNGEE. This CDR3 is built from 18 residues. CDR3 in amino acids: CASSVAPLLSTVNTEAFF. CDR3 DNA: TGTGCCAGCAGCGTAGCCCCTCTCTTATCGACAGTAAACACTGAAGCTTTCTTT.

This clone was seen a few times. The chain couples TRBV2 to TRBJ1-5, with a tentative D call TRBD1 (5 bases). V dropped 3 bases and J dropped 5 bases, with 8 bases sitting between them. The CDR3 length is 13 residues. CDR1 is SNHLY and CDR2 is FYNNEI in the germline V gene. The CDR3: CASSEGEDQPQHF. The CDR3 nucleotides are TGTGCCAGCAGTGAGGGGGAGGATCAGCCCCAGCATTTT.

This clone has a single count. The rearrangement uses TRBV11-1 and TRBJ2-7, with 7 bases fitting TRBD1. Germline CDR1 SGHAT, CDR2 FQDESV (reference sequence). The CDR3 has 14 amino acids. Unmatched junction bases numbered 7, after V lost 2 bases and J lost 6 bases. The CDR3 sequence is CASSLWGTVSEQYF. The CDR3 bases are TGTGCCAGCAGCTTATGGGGGACAGTCTCCGAGCAGTACTTC. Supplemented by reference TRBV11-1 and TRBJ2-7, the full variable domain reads EAEVAQSPRYKITEKSQAVAFWCDPISGHATLYWYRQILGQGPELLVQFQDESVVDDSQLPKDRFSAERLKGVDSTLKIQPAELGDSAMYLCASSLWGTVSEQYFGPGTRLTVT.

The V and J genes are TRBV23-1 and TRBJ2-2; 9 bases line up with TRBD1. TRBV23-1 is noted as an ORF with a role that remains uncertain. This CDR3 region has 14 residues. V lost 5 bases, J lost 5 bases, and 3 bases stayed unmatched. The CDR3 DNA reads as TGCGCCAGCAGTGGGACAGGGAGAACCGGGGAGCTGTTTTTT. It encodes CASSGTGRTGELFF.

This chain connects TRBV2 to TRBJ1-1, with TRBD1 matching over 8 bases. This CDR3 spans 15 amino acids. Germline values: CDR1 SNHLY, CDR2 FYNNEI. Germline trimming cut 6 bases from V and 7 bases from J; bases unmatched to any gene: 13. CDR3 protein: CASRASRQGRDEAFF. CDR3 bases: TGTGCCAGCAGGGCGTCCCGACAGGGGCGGGATGAAGCTTTCTTT.

The DNA of the CDR3 is TGCAGCGTTAGCGACACAGATACGCAGTATTTT. Protein product: CSVSDTDTQYF. The chain has TRBV29-1 and TRBJ2-3; D ambiguous. CDR1 and CDR2 from the germline V gene are SQVTM and ANQGSEA. This CDR3 is built from 11 residues. The V and J ends lost 5 bases and 2 bases respectively, with 5 bases between them.

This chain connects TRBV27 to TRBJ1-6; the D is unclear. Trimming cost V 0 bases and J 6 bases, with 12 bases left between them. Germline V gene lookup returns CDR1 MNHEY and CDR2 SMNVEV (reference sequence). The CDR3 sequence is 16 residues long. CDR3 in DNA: TGTGCCAGCAGTTTATCTCCGGGAATAAGTAATTCACCCCTCCACTTT. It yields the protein CASSLSPGISNSPLHF.

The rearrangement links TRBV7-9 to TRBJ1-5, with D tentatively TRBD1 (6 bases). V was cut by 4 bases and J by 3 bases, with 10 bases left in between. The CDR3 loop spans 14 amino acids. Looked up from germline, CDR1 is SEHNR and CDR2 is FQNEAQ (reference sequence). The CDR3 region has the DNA TGTGCCAGCAGCTCAGGGGTCAACAATCAGCCCCAGCATTTT. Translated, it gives CASSSGVNNQPQHF.

In nucleotides, the CDR3 is TGCGCCAGCTCCTTAGCGGGGGGGCGTGGGGAGACCCAGTACTTC. Amino acid sequence: CASSLAGGRGETQYF. The gene calls are TRBV10-2 and TRBJ2-5; 11 bases fit TRBD2. Losses at the gene ends were 8 bases for V and 5 bases for J; bases not matched to a gene: 10. Looked up from germline, CDR1 is WSHSY and CDR2 is SAAADI. This CDR3 comprises 15 residues.

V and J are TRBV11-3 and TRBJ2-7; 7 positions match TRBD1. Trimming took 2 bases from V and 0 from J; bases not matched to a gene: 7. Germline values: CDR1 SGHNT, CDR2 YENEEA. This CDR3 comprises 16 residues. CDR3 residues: CASSLRGQESSYEQYF. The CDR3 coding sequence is TGTGCCAGCAGCTTACGCGGACAGGAGAGCTCCTACGAGCAGTACTTC.

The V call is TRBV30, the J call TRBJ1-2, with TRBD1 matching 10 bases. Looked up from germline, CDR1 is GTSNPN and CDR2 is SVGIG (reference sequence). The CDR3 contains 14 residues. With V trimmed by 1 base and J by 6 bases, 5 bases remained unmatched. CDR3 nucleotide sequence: TGTGCCTGGAGTGCCCTTGGGACAGGGGATGGCTACACCTTC. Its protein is CAWSALGTGDGYTF.

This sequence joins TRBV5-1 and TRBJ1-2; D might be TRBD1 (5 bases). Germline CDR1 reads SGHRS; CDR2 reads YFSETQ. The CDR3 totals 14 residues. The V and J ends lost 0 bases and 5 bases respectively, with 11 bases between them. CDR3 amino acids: CASSLGQGPYGYTF. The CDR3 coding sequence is TGCGCCAGCAGCTTGGGTCAGGGACCATATGGCTACACCTTC.

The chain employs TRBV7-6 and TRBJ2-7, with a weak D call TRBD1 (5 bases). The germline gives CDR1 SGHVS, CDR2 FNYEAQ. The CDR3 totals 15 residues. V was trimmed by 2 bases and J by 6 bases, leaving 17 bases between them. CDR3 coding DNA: TGTGCCAGCAGCTTATTACAGGCCAGGGCGGTCGAGCAGTACTTC. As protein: CASSLLQARAVEQYF.

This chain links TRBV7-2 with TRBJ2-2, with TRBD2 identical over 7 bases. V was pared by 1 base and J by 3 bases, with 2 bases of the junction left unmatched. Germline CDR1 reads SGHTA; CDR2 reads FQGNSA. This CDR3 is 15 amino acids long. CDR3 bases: TGTGCCAGCAGCTTAGGGCGGGAGTACACCGGGGAGCTGTTTTTT. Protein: CASSLGREYTGELFF. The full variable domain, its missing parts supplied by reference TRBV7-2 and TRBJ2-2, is GAGVSQSPSNKVTEKGKDVELRCDPISGHTALYWYRQSLGQGLEFLIYFQGNSAPDKSGLPSDRFSAERTGGSVSTLTIQRTQQEDSAVYLCASSLGREYTGELFFGEGSRLTVL.

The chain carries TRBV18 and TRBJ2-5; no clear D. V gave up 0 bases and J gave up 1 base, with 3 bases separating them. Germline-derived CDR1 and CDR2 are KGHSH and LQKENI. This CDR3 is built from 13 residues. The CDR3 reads CASSPPSQETQYF. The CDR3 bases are TGTGCCAGCTCACCACCGTCCCAAGAGACCCAGTACTTC.

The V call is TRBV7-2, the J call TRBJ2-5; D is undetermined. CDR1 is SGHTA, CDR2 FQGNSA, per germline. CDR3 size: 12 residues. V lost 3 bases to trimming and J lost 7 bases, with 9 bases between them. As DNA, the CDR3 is TGTGCCAGCAGCTTTGATGGCGGGACCCAGTACTTC. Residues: CASSFDGGTQYF.